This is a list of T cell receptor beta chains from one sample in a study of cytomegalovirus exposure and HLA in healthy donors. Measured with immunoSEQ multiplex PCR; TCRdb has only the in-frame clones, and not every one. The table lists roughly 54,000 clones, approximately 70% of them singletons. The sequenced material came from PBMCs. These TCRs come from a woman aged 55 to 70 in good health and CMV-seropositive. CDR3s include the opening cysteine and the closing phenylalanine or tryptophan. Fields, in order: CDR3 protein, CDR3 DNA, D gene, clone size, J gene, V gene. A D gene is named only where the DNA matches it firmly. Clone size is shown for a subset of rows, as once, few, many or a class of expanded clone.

CDR3 protein: CSVGRGGNTEAFF; CDR3 DNA: TGCAGCGTGGGAAGGGGGGGAAACACTGAAGCTTTCTTT; D gene: NA; clone size: NA; J gene: TRBJ1-1; V gene: TRBV29-1
CDR3 protein: CASSSATREETQYF; CDR3 DNA: TGTGCCAGCAGCTCGGCCACCAGGGAAGAGACCCAGTACTTC; D gene: NA; clone size: NA; J gene: TRBJ2-5; V gene: TRBV5-5
CDR3 protein: CASSWDPGVPNSPLHF; CDR3 DNA: TGTGCCAGCAGCTGGGACCCAGGGGTCCCTAATTCACCCCTCCACTTT; D gene: NA; clone size: NA; J gene: TRBJ1-6; V gene: TRBV7-2
CDR3 protein: CASNLPRDRWDSGNTIYF; CDR3 DNA: TGTGCCAGCAACTTACCGAGAGACAGGTGGGACTCTGGAAACACCATATATTTT; D gene: NA; clone size: NA; J gene: TRBJ1-3; V gene: TRBV2
CDR3 protein: CASSPGTGNYNEQFF; CDR3 DNA: TGTGCCAGCTCACCTGGGACAGGGAACTACAATGAGCAGTTCTTC; D gene: TRBD1; clone size: NA; J gene: TRBJ2-1; V gene: TRBV18
CDR3 protein: CAPGLLATNEKLFF; CDR3 DNA: TGTGCCCCCGGACTACTAGCAACTAATGAAAAACTGTTTTTT; D gene: NA; clone size: NA; J gene: TRBJ1-4; V gene: TRBV5-8
CDR3 protein: CASSRGQGSTDTQYF; CDR3 DNA: TGTGCCAGCTCCCGCGGACAGGGAAGCACAGATACGCAGTATTTT; D gene: TRBD1; clone size: once; J gene: TRBJ2-3; V gene: TRBV18
CDR3 protein: CASSQEAGGSSREQYF; CDR3 DNA: TGCGCCAGCAGCCAAGAGGCAGGGGGCAGCTCAAGGGAGCAGTACTTC; D gene: TRBD1; clone size: NA; J gene: TRBJ2-7; V gene: TRBV4-1
CDR3 protein: CASSSKTRVYNSPLHF; CDR3 DNA: TGTGCCAGCAGTTCTAAAACACGGGTCTATAATTCACCCCTCCACTTT; D gene: NA; clone size: NA; J gene: TRBJ1-6; V gene: TRBV11-1
CDR3 protein: CASGVEADTQYF; CDR3 DNA: TGTGCCAGCGGTGTCGAGGCAGATACGCAGTATTTT; D gene: NA; clone size: NA; J gene: TRBJ2-3; V gene: TRBV2
CDR3 protein: CASSSTGQGYGYTF; CDR3 DNA: TGTGCCAGCAGCTCGACAGGGCAAGGCTATGGCTACACCTTC; D gene: TRBD1; clone size: few; J gene: TRBJ1-2; V gene: TRBV5-6
CDR3 protein: CASSDLAGVSDTQYF; CDR3 DNA: TGTGCCAGCAGTGACTTAGCGGGGGTCTCAGATACGCAGTATTTT; D gene: TRBD2; clone size: once; J gene: TRBJ2-3; V gene: TRBV6-1
CDR3 protein: CASSLDRDYTEAFF; CDR3 DNA: TGTGCCAGCAGCTTAGATCGAGACTACACTGAAGCTTTCTTT; D gene: NA; clone size: NA; J gene: TRBJ1-1; V gene: TRBV11-2
CDR3 protein: CASSPRLPSYNEQFF; CDR3 DNA: TGTGCCAGCTCTCCCAGGCTCCCCTCCTACAATGAGCAGTTCTTC; D gene: NA; clone size: NA; J gene: TRBJ2-1; V gene: TRBV2
CDR3 protein: CASSRGSGGAMTDTQYF; CDR3 DNA: TGTGCCAGCAGCCGGGGTAGCGGGGGGGCCATGACAGATACGCAGTATTTT; D gene: TRBD2; clone size: NA; J gene: TRBJ2-3; V gene: TRBV7-2
CDR3 protein: CASSDGGFGYTF; CDR3 DNA: TGTGCCAGCAGTGACGGGGGCTTCGGCTACACCTTC; D gene: NA; clone size: NA; J gene: TRBJ1-2; V gene: TRBV6-4
CDR3 protein: CASSETAFLAKNIQYF; CDR3 DNA: TGTGCCAGCAGTGAGACAGCGTTCCTAGCCAAAAACATTCAGTACTTC; D gene: NA; clone size: NA; J gene: TRBJ2-4; V gene: TRBV6-1
CDR3 protein: CASSLAGTGAYEQYF; CDR3 DNA: TGTGCCAGCAGCTTAGCCGGGACAGGGGCCTACGAGCAGTACTTC; D gene: TRBD1; clone size: NA; J gene: TRBJ2-7; V gene: TRBV7-2
CDR3 protein: CSSSLSFHSLGDTEAFF; CDR3 DNA: TGTTCCAGCAGCTTAAGTTTTCACTCCCTCGGGGACACTGAAGCTTTCTTT; D gene: NA; clone size: NA; J gene: TRBJ1-1; V gene: TRBV7-9
CDR3 protein: CASSSLAGNTGELFF; CDR3 DNA: TGTGCCAGCAGCTCGTTAGCGGGGAACACCGGGGAGCTGTTTTTT; D gene: TRBD2; clone size: NA; J gene: TRBJ2-2; V gene: TRBV7-3
CDR3 protein: CASSEDWGSEQFF; CDR3 DNA: TGTGCCAGCAGTGAAGACTGGGGCAGTGAGCAGTTCTTC; D gene: NA; clone size: NA; J gene: TRBJ2-1; V gene: TRBV6-4
CDR3 protein: CASSSEGSSYGYTF; CDR3 DNA: TGCGCCAGCAGCTCTGAAGGGAGCTCCTATGGCTACACCTTC; D gene: NA; clone size: NA; J gene: TRBJ1-2; V gene: TRBV4-3
CDR3 protein: CASSPRTGGVHTEAFF; CDR3 DNA: TGTGCCAGTAGTCCTCGAACGGGGGGCGTGCATACTGAAGCTTTCTTT; D gene: NA; clone size: NA; J gene: TRBJ1-1; V gene: TRBV19
CDR3 protein: CASTRGGGAYEQYF; CDR3 DNA: TGTGCCAGCACCCGCGGGGGCGGGGCCTACGAGCAGTACTTC; D gene: NA; clone size: NA; J gene: TRBJ2-7; V gene: TRBV6-1
CDR3 protein: CASSPLGGTTEAFF; CDR3 DNA: TGTGCCAGCTCACCACTCGGAGGGACCACTGAAGCTTTCTTT; D gene: NA; clone size: NA; J gene: TRBJ1-1; V gene: TRBV18
CDR3 protein: CASSSFSGVGYEQYF; CDR3 DNA: TGTGCCAGCAGCTCTTTTAGCGGTGTCGGGTACGAGCAGTACTTC; D gene: NA; clone size: once; J gene: TRBJ2-7; V gene: TRBV11-2
CDR3 protein: CASSPIEVAGGYTF; CDR3 DNA: TGTGCCAGCTCACCTATCGAGGTGGCCGGTGGCTACACCTTC; D gene: NA; clone size: NA; J gene: TRBJ1-2; V gene: TRBV18
CDR3 protein: CASSFGGGQANQPQHF; CDR3 DNA: TGTGCCAGCAGCTTTGGGGGGGGACAGGCAAATCAGCCCCAGCATTTT; D gene: TRBD1; clone size: NA; J gene: TRBJ1-5; V gene: TRBV5-4
CDR3 protein: CASSYSKLAPYNEQFF; CDR3 DNA: TGTGCCAGCAGTTACTCGAAACTAGCGCCCTACAATGAGCAGTTCTTC; D gene: TRBD2; clone size: NA; J gene: TRBJ2-1; V gene: TRBV6-5
CDR3 protein: CASGSMTGITGELFF; CDR3 DNA: TGTGCTAGTGGTTCCATGACTGGAATCACCGGGGAGCTGTTTTTT; D gene: NA; clone size: NA; J gene: TRBJ2-2; V gene: TRBV12-5
CDR3 protein: CASSQGRGTGGETQYF; CDR3 DNA: TGCGCCAGCAGCCAAGGGCGGGGGACAGGGGGGGAGACCCAGTACTTC; D gene: TRBD1; clone size: NA; J gene: TRBJ2-5; V gene: TRBV4-1
CDR3 protein: CASSSVGLAGGPEYF; CDR3 DNA: TGTGCCAGCAGCTCGGTAGGACTAGCGGGGGGGCCGGAGTACTTC; D gene: TRBD2; clone size: NA; J gene: TRBJ2-7; V gene: TRBV7-2
CDR3 protein: CASSLERGEIPTF; CDR3 DNA: TGTGCCAGCAGCTTAGAAAGGGGTGAAATTCCGACCTTC; D gene: NA; clone size: NA; J gene: TRBJ1-2; V gene: TRBV11-2